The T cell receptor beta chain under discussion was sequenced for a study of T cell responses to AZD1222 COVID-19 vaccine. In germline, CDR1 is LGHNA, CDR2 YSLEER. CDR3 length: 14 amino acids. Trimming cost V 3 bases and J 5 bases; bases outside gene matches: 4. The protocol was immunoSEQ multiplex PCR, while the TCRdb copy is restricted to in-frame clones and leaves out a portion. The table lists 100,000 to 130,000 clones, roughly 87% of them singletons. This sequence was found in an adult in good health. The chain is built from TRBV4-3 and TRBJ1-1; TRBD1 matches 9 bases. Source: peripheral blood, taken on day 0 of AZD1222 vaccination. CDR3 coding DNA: TGCGCCAGCAGCCAGAAACAGGGGGCTACTGAAGCTTTCTTT. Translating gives CASSQKQGATEAFF.